A single sample is the source of the 7 T cell receptor beta chains below, sequenced in a study of technical replicates of blood from a few donors. Libraries were prepared by immunoSEQ multiplex PCR; TCRdb keeps only in-frame clonotypes and omits some of them. The data hold 87,000 or so clones, with around 92% observed a single time. The sequencing input was T cells isolated from PBMCs. All receptors come from a human donor in good health.

The J gene is TRBJ1-1, the V gene TRBV7-9; possible D gene TRBD1, 5 bases. The CDR3 totals 17 residues. Trimming shortened V by 5 bases and J by 0 bases, and 19 bases separated the two germline ends. Germline CDR1 SEHNR, CDR2 FQNEAQ (reference sequence). CDR3 DNA: TGTGCCAGCAGCCCACAGGCCCCAAACCTAATGAACACTGAAGCTTTCTTT. Protein sequence: CASSPQAPNLMNTEAFF. The whole variable domain, remainder taken from reference TRBV7-9 and TRBJ1-1, is DTGVSQNPRHKITKRGQNVTFRCDPISEHNRLYWYRQTLGQGPEFLTYFQNEAQLEKSRLLSDRFSAERPKGSFSTLEIQRTEQGDSAMYLCASSPQAPNLMNTEAFFGQGTRLTVV.

The sample holds a few counts of this clone. This rearrangement joins TRBV18 to TRBJ1-5; TRBD1 aligns across 9 bases. The CDR3 length is 14 residues. V shed 5 bases, J shed 8 bases, and the junction held 7 bases outside the gene matches. CDR1 is KGHSH, CDR2 LQKENI, per germline. CDR3 region: CASSSRDRVEPQHF. DNA for the CDR3: TGTGCCAGCTCATCCCGGGACAGGGTCGAGCCCCAGCATTTT.

The chain employs TRBV11-2 and TRBJ2-7; 8 nucleotides line up with TRBD1. CDR3 size: 14 residues. Trimming at V came to 5 bases and at J to 3 bases, leaving 6 bases not matched to a gene. Germline V gene data show CDR1 as SGHAT and CDR2 as FQNNGV. This chain's CDR3 is CASSTGQGVYEQYF. DNA of the CDR3: TGTGCCAGCAGCACCGGACAGGGCGTCTACGAGCAGTACTTC.

The DNA for the CDR3 is TGCGCCAGCAGCCAAGCACAGGATATTTCCCGTAGCAATCAGCCCCAGCATTTT. Its protein product is CASSQAQDISRSNQPQHF. V gene TRBV4-1 combines with J gene TRBJ1-5; possibly TRBD1 for D (5 bases). Germline values: CDR1 MGHRA, CDR2 YSYEKL. The ends were cut back, 1 base at V and 0 bases at J, with 16 bases in the middle. The CDR3 runs to 18 residues.

The chain employs TRBV6-6 and TRBJ2-5, with 9 bases fitting TRBD1. This CDR3 is 15 amino acids long. CDR1 and CDR2 from the germline V gene are MNHNY and SVGAGI (reference sequence). V trimming: 6 bases; J trimming: 3 bases; junction bases outside the gene matches: 8. In nucleotides, the CDR3 is TGTGCCAGCAGGGTCGGGGACAGGGAGAAAGAGACCCAGTACTTC. It translates to CASRVGDREKETQYF.

V usage is TRBV29-1 and J usage is TRBJ2-1; the match to TRBD2 covers 9 bases. Unmatched junction bases numbered 6, after V lost 5 bases and J lost 4 bases. The CDR3 consists of 14 residues. CDR1 SQVTM and CDR2 ANQGSEA come from the germline V gene. The CDR3 is CSVLGLAGYNEQFF. The CDR3 DNA reads TGCAGCGTTTTGGGCCTAGCGGGGTACAATGAGCAGTTCTTC.

The chain has TRBV13 and TRBJ2-5, with 11 bases identical to TRBD2. CDR3 size: 16 residues. Germline CDR1 PRHDT, CDR2 FYEKMQ (reference sequence). The junction had 9 bases not matched to a gene; V was cut back by 4 bases and J by 5 bases. Here the CDR3 reads CASSSGLAEPLETQYF. For the CDR3, the DNA is TGTGCCAGCAGCTCGGGACTAGCGGAACCCTTGGAGACCCAGTACTTC. Looking up the rest from reference TRBV13 and TRBJ2-5 gives the full variable domain: AAGVIQSPRHLIKEKRETATLKCYPIPRHDTVYWYQQGPGQDPQFLISFYEKMQSDKGSIPDRFSAQQFSDYHSELNMSSLELGDSALYFCASSSGLAEPLETQYFGPGTRLLVL.